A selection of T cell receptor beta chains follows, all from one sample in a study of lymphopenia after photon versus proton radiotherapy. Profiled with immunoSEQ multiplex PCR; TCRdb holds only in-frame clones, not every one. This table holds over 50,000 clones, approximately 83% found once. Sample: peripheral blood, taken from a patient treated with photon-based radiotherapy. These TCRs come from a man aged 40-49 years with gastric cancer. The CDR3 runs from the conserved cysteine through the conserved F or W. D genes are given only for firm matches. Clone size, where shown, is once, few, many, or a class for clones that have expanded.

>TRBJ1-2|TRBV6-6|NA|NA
TGTGCCAGCAGTTACGAGGGGATTCGTCCAGCCCAAGGCTACACCTTC
CASSYEGIRPAQGYTF
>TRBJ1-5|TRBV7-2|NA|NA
TGTGCCAGCAGCTTTACAGGGAGGTCAGATCAGCCCCAGCATTTT
CASSFTGRSDQPQHF
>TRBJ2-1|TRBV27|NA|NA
TGTGCCAGCAGGAAAAGCGGGTTCTACAATGAGCAGTTCTTC
CASRKSGFYNEQFF
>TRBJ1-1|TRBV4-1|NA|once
TGCGCCAGCAGCCAAGGGGGGAACAGGGACACTGAAGCTTTCTTT
CASSQGGNRDTEAFF
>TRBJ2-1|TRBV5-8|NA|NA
TGTGCCAGCAGCTTGTCAGGGGCTGATGAGCAGTTCTTC
CASSLSGADEQFF
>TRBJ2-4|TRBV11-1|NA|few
TGTGCCAGCAGCTCGATCGAAGGGGGGCTAGCCAAAAACATTCAGTACTTC
CASSSIEGGLAKNIQYF
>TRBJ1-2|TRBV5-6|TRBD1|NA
TGTGCCAGCAGCTTGGCCGAACAGGGGGGTCCTCCTAACTATGGCTACACCTTC
CASSLAEQGGPPNYGYTF
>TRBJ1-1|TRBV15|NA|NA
TGTGCCACCAGCGACGCCCTGGGGTTTGAAGCTTTCTTT
CATSDALGFEAFF
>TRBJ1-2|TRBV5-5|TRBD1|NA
TGTGCCAGCAGCTTATACCGGACAGGATCTGCGGAAGGCTACACCTTC
CASSLYRTGSAEGYTF
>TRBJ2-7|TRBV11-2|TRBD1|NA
TGTGCCAGCAGCTTAGATCGAGGACAGGCGTACGAGCAGTACTTC
CASSLDRGQAYEQYF
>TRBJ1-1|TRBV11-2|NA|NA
TGTGCCAGCAGCTCGATTAAGGGGCCCAAGGGACATGGGGCTTTCTTT
CASSSIKGPKGHGAFF
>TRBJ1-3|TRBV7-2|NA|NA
TGTGCCAGCAGCTTAGACCCACTAAACACCATATATTTT
CASSLDPLNTIYF
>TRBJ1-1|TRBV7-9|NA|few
TGTGCCAGCAGCTTAGTTGGGGGCGTAGCTTTCTTT
CASSLVGGVAFF
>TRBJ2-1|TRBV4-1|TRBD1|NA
TGCGCCAGCAGCCGCCCAGGGGGCCGTGAGCAGTTCTTC
CASSRPGGREQFF
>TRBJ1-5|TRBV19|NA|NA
TGTGCCAGTGTGTTCACCAGTAGCAATCAGCCCCAGCATTTT
CASVFTSSNQPQHF
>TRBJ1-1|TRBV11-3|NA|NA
TGTGCCAGCAGCCCCGGGGGCACTGAAGCTTTCTTT
CASSPGGTEAFF
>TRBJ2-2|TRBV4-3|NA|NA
TGCGCCAGCAGCCAAGACGAGGGCCGGGAGCTGTTTTTT
CASSQDEGRELFF
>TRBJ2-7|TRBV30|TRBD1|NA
TGTGCCTGGGGACAGGGCAACCGCTACGAGCAGTACTTC
CAWGQGNRYEQYF
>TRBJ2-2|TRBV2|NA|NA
TGTGCCAGCAATCCCGGGGATGCCAACGGGGAGCTGTTTTTT
CASNPGDANGELFF
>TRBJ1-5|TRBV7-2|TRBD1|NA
TGTGCCAGCAGTCAGGGACAGGGTTTGGCCCAGCATTTT
CASSQGQGLAQHF
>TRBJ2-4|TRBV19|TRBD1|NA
TGTGCCAGTAGTACAACGACAGGGGGCGCGGGGTACTTC
CASSTTTGGAGYF
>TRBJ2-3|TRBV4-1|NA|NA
TGCGCCAGCAGCTACGGGACGGGTGGAGATACGCAGTATTTT
CASSYGTGGDTQYF
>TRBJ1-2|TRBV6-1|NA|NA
TGTGCCAGCAGTGAATATAAGGGGGGAAACTATGGCTACACCTTC
CASSEYKGGNYGYTF
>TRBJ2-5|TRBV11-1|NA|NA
TGTGCCAGCGGCCCGTTTCAGGGGACCCAGTACTTC
CASGPFQGTQYF
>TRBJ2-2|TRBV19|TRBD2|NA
TGTGCCAGTAGTCGGCTAGCGGGGGGCGTGAACACCGGGGAGCTGTTTTTT
CASSRLAGGVNTGELFF
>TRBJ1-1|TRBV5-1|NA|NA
TGCGCCAGCAGCTTGGGTGGGGGAGACACTGAAGCTTTCTTT
CASSLGGGDTEAFF
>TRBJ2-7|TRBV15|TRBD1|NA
TGTGCCACCAGCGGGACAGGGCCTACCGAGCAGTACTTC
CATSGTGPTEQYF
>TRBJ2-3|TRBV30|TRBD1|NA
TGTGCCTGGAACCTGGGACAGGGGGCGGATACGCAGTATTTT
CAWNLGQGADTQYF
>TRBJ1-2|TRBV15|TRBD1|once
TGTGCCACCTCCAACAGGGGGGTAGGCTATGGCTACACCTTC
CATSNRGVGYGYTF
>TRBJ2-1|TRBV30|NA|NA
TGTGCCTGGAGTGTGACTAGTGAGCAGTTCTTC
CAWSVTSEQFF
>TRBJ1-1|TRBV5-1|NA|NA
TGCGCCAGCCGCCTTGCGCAGGAAGCTTTCTTT
CASRLAQEAFF
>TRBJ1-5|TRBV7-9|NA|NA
TGTGCCAGCAGCTTCCCAGGTCAGCCCCAGCATTTT
CASSFPGQPQHF
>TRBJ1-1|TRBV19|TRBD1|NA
TGTGCCAGTAGTCCTTCACAGGGGGCAAGCACTGAAGCTTTCTTT
CASSPSQGASTEAFF
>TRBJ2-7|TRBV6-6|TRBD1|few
TGTGCCAGCAGTTACTCCCCGACAGGGGACGCCTACGAGCAGTACTTC
CASSYSPTGDAYEQYF
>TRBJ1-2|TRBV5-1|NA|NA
TGCGCCAGCAGCCCCCTTCCAGGGCTTGACTATGGCTACACCTTC
CASSPLPGLDYGYTF
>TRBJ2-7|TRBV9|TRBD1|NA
TGTGCCAGCAGCGTCACAGGGGGCCCATACGAGCAGTACTTC
CASSVTGGPYEQYF
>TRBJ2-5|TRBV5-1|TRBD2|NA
TGCGCCAGCAGCCAAGCTAGCGGTGGCCAAGAGACCCAGTACTTC
CASSQASGGQETQYF
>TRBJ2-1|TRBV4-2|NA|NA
TGTGCCAGCAGCCAAGCTGGAAACGACAATGAGCAGTTCTTC
CASSQAGNDNEQFF
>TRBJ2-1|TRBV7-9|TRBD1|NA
TGTGCCAGCAGTTGGGACAGGGGGTACAATGAGCAGTTCTTC
CASSWDRGYNEQFF
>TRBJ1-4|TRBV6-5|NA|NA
TGTGCCAGTGGGAAGGGGCGCGAAAAACTGTTTTTT
CASGKGREKLFF
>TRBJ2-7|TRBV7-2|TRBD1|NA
TGTGCCAGCACCGACTCGGGACAGGGTCCCTCCGAGCAGTACTTC
CASTDSGQGPSEQYF
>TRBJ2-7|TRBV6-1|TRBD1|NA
TGTGCCAGCAGTGAAGCCCCCGGGACAGGGGGCACCTACGAGCAGTACTTC
CASSEAPGTGGTYEQYF
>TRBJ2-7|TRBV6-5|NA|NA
TGTGCCAGCAGTTACTCGGACGGCTACGAGCAGTACTTC
CASSYSDGYEQYF
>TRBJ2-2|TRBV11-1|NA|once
TGTGCCAGCAGCTTAGAAGACACCGGGGAGCTGTTTTTT
CASSLEDTGELFF